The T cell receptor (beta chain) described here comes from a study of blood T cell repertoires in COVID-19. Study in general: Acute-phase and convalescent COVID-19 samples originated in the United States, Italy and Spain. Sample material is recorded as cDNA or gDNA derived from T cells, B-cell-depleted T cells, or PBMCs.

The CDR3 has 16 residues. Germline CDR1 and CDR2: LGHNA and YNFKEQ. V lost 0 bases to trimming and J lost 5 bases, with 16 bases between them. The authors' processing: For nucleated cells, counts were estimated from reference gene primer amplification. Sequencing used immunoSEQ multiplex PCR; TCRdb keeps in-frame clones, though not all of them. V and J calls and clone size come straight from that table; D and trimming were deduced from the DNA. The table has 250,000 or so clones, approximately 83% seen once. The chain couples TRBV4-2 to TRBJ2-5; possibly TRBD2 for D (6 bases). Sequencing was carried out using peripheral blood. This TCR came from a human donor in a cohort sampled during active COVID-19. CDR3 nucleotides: TGTGCCAGCAGCCAAGATCTGGGGCGGGGACGGGAGACCCAGTACTTC. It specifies CASSQDLGRGRETQYF.